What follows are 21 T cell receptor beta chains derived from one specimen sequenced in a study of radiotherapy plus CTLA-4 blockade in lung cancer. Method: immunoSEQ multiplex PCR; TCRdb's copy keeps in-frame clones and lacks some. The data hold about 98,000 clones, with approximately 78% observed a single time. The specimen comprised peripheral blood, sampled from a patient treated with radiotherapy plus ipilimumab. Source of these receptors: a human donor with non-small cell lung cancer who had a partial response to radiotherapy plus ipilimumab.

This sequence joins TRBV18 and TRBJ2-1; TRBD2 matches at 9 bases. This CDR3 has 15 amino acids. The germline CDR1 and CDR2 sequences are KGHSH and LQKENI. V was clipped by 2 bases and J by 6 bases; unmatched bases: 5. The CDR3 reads CASSPGSGRPNEQFF. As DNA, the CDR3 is TGTGCCAGCTCACCAGGTAGCGGGAGACCCAATGAGCAGTTCTTC.

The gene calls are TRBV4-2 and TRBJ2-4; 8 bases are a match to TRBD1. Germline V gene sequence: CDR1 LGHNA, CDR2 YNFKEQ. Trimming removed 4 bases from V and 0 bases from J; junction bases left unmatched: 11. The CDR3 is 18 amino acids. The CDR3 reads CASSPDRGPQGAKNIQYF. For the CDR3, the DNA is TGTGCCAGCAGCCCCGACAGGGGCCCCCAGGGAGCCAAAAACATTCAGTACTTC.

This CDR3 reads CASSSGTEGETQYF. The CDR3 nucleotides are TGCGCCAGCAGCTCAGGGACAGAGGGAGAGACCCAGTACTTC. V is TRBV5-1 and J is TRBJ2-5; 7 bases are a match to TRBD1. Germline V gene sequence: CDR1 SGHRS, CDR2 YFSETQ. The trim removed 3 bases at V and 4 bases at J, leaving 6 bases unmatched. The length of the CDR3 is 14 residues.

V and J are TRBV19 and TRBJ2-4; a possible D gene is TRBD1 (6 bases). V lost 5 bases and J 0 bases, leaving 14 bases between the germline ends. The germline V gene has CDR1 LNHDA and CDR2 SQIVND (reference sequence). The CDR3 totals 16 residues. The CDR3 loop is CASSPLGAKAKNIQYF. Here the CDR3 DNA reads TGTGCCAGTAGTCCGCTGGGGGCCAAAGCCAAAAACATTCAGTACTTC.

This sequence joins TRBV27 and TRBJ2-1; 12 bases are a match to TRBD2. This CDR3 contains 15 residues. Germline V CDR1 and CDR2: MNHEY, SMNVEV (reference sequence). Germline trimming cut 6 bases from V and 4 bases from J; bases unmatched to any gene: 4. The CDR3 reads CASRSGTSGYNEQFF. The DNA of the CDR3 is TGTGCCAGCAGGTCCGGGACTAGCGGGTACAATGAGCAGTTCTTC.

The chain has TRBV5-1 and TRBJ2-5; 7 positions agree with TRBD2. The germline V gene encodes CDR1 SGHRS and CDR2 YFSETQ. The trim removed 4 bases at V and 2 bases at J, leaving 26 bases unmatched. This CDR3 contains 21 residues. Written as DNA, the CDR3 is TGCGCCAGCAGCATGTCCGGTTGGCAGGGTCCCGCGGGAGCGGATCAAGAGACCCAGTACTTC. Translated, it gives CASSMSGWQGPAGADQETQYF.

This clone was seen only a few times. For the CDR3, the DNA is TGCGCCAGCAGCCCCTTGGGCGGGTCCTCCTACGAGCAGTACTTC. It encodes CASSPLGGSSYEQYF. The chain is built from TRBV5-1 and TRBJ2-7; possibly TRBD2 for D (5 bases). Germline values: CDR1 SGHRS, CDR2 YFSETQ. The CDR3 covers 15 residues. The V end lost 4 bases, the J end lost 0 bases, and 14 bases lay between the germline ends.

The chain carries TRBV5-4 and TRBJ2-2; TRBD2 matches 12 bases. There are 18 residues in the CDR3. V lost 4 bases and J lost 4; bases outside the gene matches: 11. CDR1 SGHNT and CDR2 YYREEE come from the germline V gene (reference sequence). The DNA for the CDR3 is TGTGCCAGCAGCCCGGGCTTACTAGCGGGAGGCTCCACCGGGGAGCTGTTTTTT. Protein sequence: CASSPGLLAGGSTGELFF.

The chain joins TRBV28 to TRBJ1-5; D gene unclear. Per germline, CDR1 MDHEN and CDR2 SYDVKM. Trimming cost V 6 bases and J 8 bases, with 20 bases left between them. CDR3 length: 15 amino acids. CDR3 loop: CASSRTVGAREPQHF. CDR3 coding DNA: TGTGCCAGCAGCCGTACAGTGGGAGCTCGTGAGCCCCAGCATTTT. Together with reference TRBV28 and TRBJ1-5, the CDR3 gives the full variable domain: DVKVTQSSRYLVKRTGEKVFLECVQDMDHENMFWYRQDPGLGLRLIYFSYDVKMKEKGDIPEGYSVSREKKERFSLILESASTNQTSMYLCASSRTVGAREPQHFGDGTRLSIL.

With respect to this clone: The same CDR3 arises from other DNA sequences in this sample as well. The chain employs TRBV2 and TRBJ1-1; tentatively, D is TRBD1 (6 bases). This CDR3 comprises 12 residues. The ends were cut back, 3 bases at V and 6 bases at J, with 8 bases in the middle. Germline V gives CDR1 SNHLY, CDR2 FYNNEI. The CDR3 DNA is TGTGCCAGCAGTGACAGGGGCCCTGAAGCTTTCTTT. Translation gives CASSDRGPEAFF.

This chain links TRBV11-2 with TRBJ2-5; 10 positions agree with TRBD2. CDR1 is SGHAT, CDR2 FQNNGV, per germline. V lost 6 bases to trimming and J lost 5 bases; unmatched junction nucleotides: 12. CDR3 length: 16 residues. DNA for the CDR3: TGTGCCAGCAGGCTGAACTTAGCGGGAGGTTGGGAGACCCAGTACTTC. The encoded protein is CASRLNLAGGWETQYF.

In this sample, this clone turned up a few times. Here the CDR3 DNA reads TGCGCCAGCAGCTTGTTAACAGGGGGAGAGACCCAGTACTTC. Translated, it gives CASSLLTGGETQYF. This rearrangement joins TRBV5-1 to TRBJ2-5; TRBD1 matches at 8 bases. The V and J ends lost 1 base and 4 bases, in that order; junction bases with no gene match: 3. CDR1 and CDR2 from the germline V gene are SGHRS and YFSETQ. This CDR3 is built from 14 residues.

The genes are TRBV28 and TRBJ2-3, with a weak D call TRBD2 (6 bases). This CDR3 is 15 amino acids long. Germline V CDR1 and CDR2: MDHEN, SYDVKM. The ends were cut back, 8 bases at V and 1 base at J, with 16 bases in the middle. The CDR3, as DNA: TGTGCCAGCTCGACCCTTTCGGGGGGCACAGATACGCAGTATTTT. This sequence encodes CASSTLSGGTDTQYF.

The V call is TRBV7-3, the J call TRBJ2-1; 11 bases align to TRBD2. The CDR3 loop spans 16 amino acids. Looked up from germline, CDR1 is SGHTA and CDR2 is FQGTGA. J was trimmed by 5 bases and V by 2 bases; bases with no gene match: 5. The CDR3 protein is CASSLWGTSGNNEQFF. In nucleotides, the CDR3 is TGTGCCAGCAGCTTATGGGGGACTAGCGGTAACAATGAGCAGTTCTTC.

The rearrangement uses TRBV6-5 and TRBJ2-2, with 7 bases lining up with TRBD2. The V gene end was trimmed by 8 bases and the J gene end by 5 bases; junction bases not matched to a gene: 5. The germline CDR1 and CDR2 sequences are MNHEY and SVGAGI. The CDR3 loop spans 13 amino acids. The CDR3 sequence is CASWGGSTGELFF. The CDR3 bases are TGTGCCAGCTGGGGAGGGTCAACCGGGGAGCTGTTTTTT.

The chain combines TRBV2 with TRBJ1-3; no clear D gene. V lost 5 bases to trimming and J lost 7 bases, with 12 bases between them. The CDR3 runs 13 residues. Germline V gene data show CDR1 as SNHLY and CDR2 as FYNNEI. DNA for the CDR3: TGTGCCAGCAGTCGGGGAACGGGGAACACCATATATTTT. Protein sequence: CASSRGTGNTIYF.

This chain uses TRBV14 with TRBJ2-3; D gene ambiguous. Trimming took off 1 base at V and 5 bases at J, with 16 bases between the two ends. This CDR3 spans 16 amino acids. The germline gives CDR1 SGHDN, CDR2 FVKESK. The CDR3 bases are TGTGCCAGCAGCCAAGTGGGTGTTGGCCTAGGAGATACGCAGTATTTT. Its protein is CASSQVGVGLGDTQYF.

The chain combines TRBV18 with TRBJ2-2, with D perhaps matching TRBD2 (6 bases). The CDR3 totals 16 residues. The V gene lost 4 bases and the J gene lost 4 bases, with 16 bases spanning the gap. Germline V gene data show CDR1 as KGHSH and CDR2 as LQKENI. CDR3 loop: CASSRSLAEVTGELFF. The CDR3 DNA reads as TGTGCCAGCTCACGCTCGTTAGCGGAAGTCACCGGGGAGCTGTTTTTT. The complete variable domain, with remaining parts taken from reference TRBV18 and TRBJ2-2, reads NAGVMQNPRHLVRRRGQEARLRCSPMKGHSHVYWYRQLPEEGLKFMVYLQKENIIDESGMPKERFSAEFPKEGPSILRIQQVVRGDSAAYFCASSRSLAEVTGELFFGEGSRLTVL.

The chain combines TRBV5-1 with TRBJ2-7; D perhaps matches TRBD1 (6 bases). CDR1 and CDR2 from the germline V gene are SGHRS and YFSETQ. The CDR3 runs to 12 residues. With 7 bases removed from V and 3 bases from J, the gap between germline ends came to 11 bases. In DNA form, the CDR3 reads TGCGCCAGCTCCCAACAGGGCTACGAGCAGTACTTC. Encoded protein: CASSQQGYEQYF.

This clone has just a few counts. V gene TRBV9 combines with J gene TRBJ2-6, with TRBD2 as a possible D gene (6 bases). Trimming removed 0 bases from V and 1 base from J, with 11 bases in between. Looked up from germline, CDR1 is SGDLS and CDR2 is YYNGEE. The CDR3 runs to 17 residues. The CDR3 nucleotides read TGTGCCAGCAGCGTAGCGGGAGAAGGATCTGGGGCCAACGTCCTGACTTTC. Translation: CASSVAGEGSGANVLTF.

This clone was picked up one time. The CDR3 sequence: CAISERGLADSTDTQYF. The CDR3 DNA sequence: TGTGCCATCAGTGAGCGGGGACTAGCGGATAGCACAGATACGCAGTATTTT. The chain employs TRBV10-3 and TRBJ2-3; 11 bases fit TRBD2. After removal of 2 bases from V and 0 bases from J, the junction contained 4 bases not matched to a gene. The CDR3 loop spans 17 amino acids. CDR1 and CDR2 (germline): ENHRY, SYGVKD.